The rows below give T cell receptor beta chains drawn from one sample of a study of OX40 agonist ivuxolimab in advanced cancers. Assay: immunoSEQ multiplex PCR; the TCRdb copy retains only in-frame clones and omits some. Here the sample spans more than 8,500 clones, 65% to 70% being singletons. Material: CD4+ or CD8+ T cells sorted from blood, obtained in a trial of the OX40 agonist ivuxolimab. These receptors were collected from an adult with an advanced solid tumor such as melanoma, head and neck, liver or kidney cancer. The CDR3 runs from the conserved cysteine through the conserved F or W. Each record gives: J gene, clone size, V gene, D gene, CDR3 DNA, CDR3 protein. D genes are given only for firm matches. Not all rows give a size; the values are once, few, many and, for expanded clones, a class.

TRBJ1-1 once TRBV6-1 . TGTGCCAGCAGTGAGGGCACCGAGGGGGAAGCTTTCTTT CASSEGTEGEAFF
TRBJ2-1 few TRBV7-2 . TGTGCCAGCAGCTTCAGCCACACTTCAGGAGGGCCGTCCTACAATGAGCAGTTCTTC CASSFSHTSGGPSYNEQFF
TRBJ1-2 once TRBV29-1 . TGCAGCGTTGAGAGCCCAGGGAGTCATGGCTACACCTTC CSVESPGSHGYTF
TRBJ2-5 . TRBV28 TRBD1 TGTGCCAGCAGTTACGTCCCGGGACAGGGTAGGGCTTCAAAGACCCAGTACTTC CASSYVPGQGRASKTQYF
TRBJ2-3 . TRBV29-1 . TGCAGCTTACCTAGACGGAGGCCAAATACTAGCACAGATACGCAGTATTTT CSLPRRRPNTSTDTQYF
TRBJ1-5 . TRBV15 . TGTGCCACCAGCAGAGGGGATCAGCCCCAGCATTTT CATSRGDQPQHF
TRBJ1-1 . TRBV21-1 . TGTGCCAGCAGCAAAAGGGAGGGGATGAACACTGAAGCTTTCTTT CASSKREGMNTEAFF
TRBJ1-5 . TRBV19 . TGTGCCAGTAAGGTCGGTCGCGTTAACAATCAGCCCCAGCATTTT CASKVGRVNNQPQHF
TRBJ2-7 . TRBV9 . TGTGCCAGCAGCGTTGGGGACACGGCCTACGAGCAGTACTTC CASSVGDTAYEQYF
TRBJ2-7 . TRBV2 TRBD1 TGTGCCAGCAGCGGACAGGGGGAGTACGAGCAGTACTTC CASSGQGEYEQYF
TRBJ2-1 . TRBV5-4 TRBD1 TGTGCCAGCAGCTTGGGAGGGACAGGGGGGAATGAGCAGTTCTTC CASSLGGTGGNEQFF
TRBJ1-1 . TRBV6-5 . TGTGCCAGCGCGAAAGGAGTGAACACTGAAGCTTTCTTT CASAKGVNTEAFF
TRBJ1-1 few TRBV9 . TGTGCCAGCAGCCGGTGGGGGGCGGCTGAAGCTTTCTTT CASSRWGAAEAFF
TRBJ1-1 . TRBV6-1 TRBD1 TGTGCCAGCAGTGAAACTGTAGGGACAGGGAGCACTGAAGCTTTCTTT CASSETVGTGSTEAFF
TRBJ2-2 few TRBV4-1 . TGCGCCAGCAGTCGACGAAATACAGGGTCAACCGGGGAGCTGTTTTTT CASSRRNTGSTGELFF
TRBJ2-1 once TRBV5-5 TRBD2 TGTGCCAGCAGCCAAGAAGCGGGAGGGTACAATGAGCAGTTCTTC CASSQEAGGYNEQFF
TRBJ1-2 . TRBV7-9 TRBD1 TGTGCCAGCCAAGGGACAGGGGGCGCGGGGAACTATGGCTACACCTTC CASQGTGGAGNYGYTF
TRBJ1-1 once TRBV28 . TGTGCCAGCAGTCTTCCCGACAGCATGAACACTGAAGCTTTCTTT CASSLPDSMNTEAFF
TRBJ2-1 . TRBV6-1 . TGTGCCAGCAGTGACCTTCAGGGCTATCACAATGAGCAGTTCTTC CASSDLQGYHNEQFF
TRBJ2-7 . TRBV4-2 TRBD1 TGTGCCAGCAGCCACGAGGCGGGACAGGTCTCCTACGAGCAGTACTTC CASSHEAGQVSYEQYF
TRBJ1-4 once TRBV9 . TGTGCCAGCAGCGTAGACCCCCTCTCCCCAACTAATGAAAAACTGTTTTTT CASSVDPLSPTNEKLFF
TRBJ2-7 . TRBV7-6 . TGTGCCAGCAGCTTAGGGGTAACCTACGAGCAGTACTTC CASSLGVTYEQYF
TRBJ2-1 . TRBV19 TRBD2 TGTGCCAGTAGTCCCGGGACTAGCGGCTACAATGAGCAGTTCTTC CASSPGTSGYNEQFF
TRBJ2-1 . TRBV11-2 . TGTGCCAGCAGTCAGGAGGGCGCTGGCAATGAGCAGTTCTTC CASSQEGAGNEQFF
TRBJ2-1 . TRBV27 . TGTGCCAGCAGTTCACAGACGCCCTCCTACAATGAGCAGTTCTTC CASSSQTPSYNEQFF
TRBJ2-5 . TRBV29-1 . TGCAGCGTAGTCATGGAGACCCAGTACTTC CSVVMETQYF
TRBJ2-1 few TRBV7-2 . TGTGCCAGCGGACCGGGGAAGAATGAGCAGTTCTTC CASGPGKNEQFF
TRBJ2-1 . TRBV30 TRBD1 TGTGCCTGGAGTGAGACAGGGGTGTTTCAGTTCTTC CAWSETGVFQFF
TRBJ2-7 . TRBV4-2 . TGTGCCAGCAGCCAAGGCGCAGGGCGGTACGAGCAGTACTTC CASSQGAGRYEQYF
TRBJ2-4 . TRBV6-6 TRBD2 TGTGCCAGCAGTTACACGAGCAGCGGGAGGTTGAACATTCAGTACTTC CASSYTSSGRLNIQYF
TRBJ2-2 . TRBV5-4 . TGTGCCAGCAGCCCCTGGGCGCTGGGCACCGGGGAGCTGTTTTTT CASSPWALGTGELFF
TRBJ1-5 . TRBV6-1 . TGTGCCAGCAGTGGGGTCCCGGACAGCCCCCATCAGCCCCAGCATTTT CASSGVPDSPHQPQHF
TRBJ1-2 . TRBV27 . TGTGCCAGCAGTTCCCACGGCAAGGGGATCTACACCTTC CASSSHGKGIYTF
TRBJ1-1 . TRBV14 . TGTGCCAGCAGCCAAGAATCCGGGACACTTCACACTGAAGCTTTCTTT CASSQESGTLHTEAFF
TRBJ1-2 . TRBV27 . TGTGCCAGCAGCTCACGAAACAGCGCCTTCTATGGCTACACCTTC CASSSRNSAFYGYTF
TRBJ2-3 . TRBV15 . TGTGCCACCAGCGTCCCAGGGAGAGAAGATACGCAGTATTTT CATSVPGREDTQYF
TRBJ2-7 few TRBV4-1 TRBD2 TGCGCCAGCAGCCAAGTGGACCTACTAGCGGGAAACTACGAGCAGTACTTC CASSQVDLLAGNYEQYF